This T cell receptor (beta chain) came from a study of patients and donors after allogeneic stem cell transplantation (TCRdb year 2020). Reading the germline V gene (reference sequence) gives CDR1 LGHDT and CDR2 YNNKEL. V was cut back by 4 bases and J by 9 bases, leaving a gap of 13 bases between them. The cysteine opens and the phenylalanine closes a CDR3 of 13 amino acids. The kept DNA is CDR3 alone, 39 bases in frame from the first base. Regarding this clonotype: Its antigen target is currently unknown. No base quality information exists; no much larger clone differs at one position.

The library came from RT-PCR. The run used a NextSeq 550. Using fastp trimming at Q25 and MiXCR clonotype assembly, TCRdb reanalyzed the public sequencing data and kept in-frame beta chains. Records with the same CDR3 protein are collapsed into one entry carrying the most frequent genes and DNA. The sample table lists 400,000 to 450,000 distinct CDR3 sequences, 15% to 20% of them with a count of one. Roughly 7.2% of the sample rests with the top ten. Sequenced sample: blood, either unsorted or a sorted T cell fraction (not recorded which). The source of this sequence is a human donor who was either an allogeneic HSCT recipient or a stem cell or donor lymphocyte infusion donor (not recorded which). It is not recorded whose cells these are; they may come from a transplant donor. The chain links TRBV3-1 with TRBJ2-1; too little of a D gene remains to name it. The encoded CDR3 is CASSRLGFSEQFF. The DNA reads TGTGCCAGCAGCCGGCTTGGATTTAGTGAGCAGTTCTTC.